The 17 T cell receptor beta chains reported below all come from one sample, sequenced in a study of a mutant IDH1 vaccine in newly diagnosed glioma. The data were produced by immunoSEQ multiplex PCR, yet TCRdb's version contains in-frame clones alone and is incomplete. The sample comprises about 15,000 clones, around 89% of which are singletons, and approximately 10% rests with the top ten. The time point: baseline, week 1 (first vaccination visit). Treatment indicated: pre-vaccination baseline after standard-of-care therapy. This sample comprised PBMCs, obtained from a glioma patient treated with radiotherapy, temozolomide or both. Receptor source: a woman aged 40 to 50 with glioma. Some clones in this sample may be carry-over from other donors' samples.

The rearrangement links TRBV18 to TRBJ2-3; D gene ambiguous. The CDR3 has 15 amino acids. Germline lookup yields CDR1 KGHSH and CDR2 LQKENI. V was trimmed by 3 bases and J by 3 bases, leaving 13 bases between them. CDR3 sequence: CASSPYSGGTDTQYF. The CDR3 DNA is TGTGCCAGCTCACCTTATTCGGGTGGAACAGATACGCAGTATTTT.

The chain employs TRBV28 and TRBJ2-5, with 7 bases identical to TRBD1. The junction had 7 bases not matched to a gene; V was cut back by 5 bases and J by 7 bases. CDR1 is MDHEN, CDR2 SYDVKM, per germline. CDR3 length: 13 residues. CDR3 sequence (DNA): TGTGCCAGCAGTCCGACAGGGATCGTGACCCAGTACTTC. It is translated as CASSPTGIVTQYF.

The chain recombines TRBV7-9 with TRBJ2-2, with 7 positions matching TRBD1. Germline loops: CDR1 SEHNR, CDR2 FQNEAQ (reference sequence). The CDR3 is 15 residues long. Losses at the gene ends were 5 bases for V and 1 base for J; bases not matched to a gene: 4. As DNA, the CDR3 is TGTGCCAGCAGCACGGGGACAGTGAACACCGGGGAGCTGTTTTTT. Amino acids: CASSTGTVNTGELFF.

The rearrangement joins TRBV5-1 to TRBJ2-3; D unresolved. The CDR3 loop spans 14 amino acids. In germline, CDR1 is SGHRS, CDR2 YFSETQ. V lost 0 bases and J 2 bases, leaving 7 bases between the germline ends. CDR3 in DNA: TGCGCCAGCAGCTTGGAAGGAGACACAGATACGCAGTATTTT. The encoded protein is CASSLEGDTDTQYF.

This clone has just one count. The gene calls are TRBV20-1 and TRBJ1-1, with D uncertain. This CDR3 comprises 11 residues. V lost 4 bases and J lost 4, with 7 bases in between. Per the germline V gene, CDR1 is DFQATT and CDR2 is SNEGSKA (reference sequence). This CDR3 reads CSAKGFTEAFF. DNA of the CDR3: TGCAGTGCTAAAGGGTTCACTGAAGCTTTCTTT.

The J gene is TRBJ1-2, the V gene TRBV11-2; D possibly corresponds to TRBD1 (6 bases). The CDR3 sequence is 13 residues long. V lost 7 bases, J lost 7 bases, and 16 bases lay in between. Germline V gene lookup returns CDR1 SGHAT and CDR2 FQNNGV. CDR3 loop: CASTFSGGVGYTF. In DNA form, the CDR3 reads TGTGCCAGCACCTTCTCGGGGGGCGTTGGCTACACCTTC.

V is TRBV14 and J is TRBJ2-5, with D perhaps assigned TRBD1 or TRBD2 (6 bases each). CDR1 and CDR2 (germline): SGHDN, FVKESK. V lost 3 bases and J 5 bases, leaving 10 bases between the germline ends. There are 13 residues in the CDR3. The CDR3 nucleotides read TGTGCCAGCAGCCAGGGGGGCGCGGAGACCCAGTACTTC. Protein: CASSQGGAETQYF.

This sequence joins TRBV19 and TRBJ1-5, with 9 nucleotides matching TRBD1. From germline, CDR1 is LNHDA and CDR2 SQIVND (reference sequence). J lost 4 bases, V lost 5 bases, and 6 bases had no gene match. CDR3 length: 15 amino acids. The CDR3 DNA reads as TGTGCCAGTAGTGATCGGGACAGGGAAAATCAGCCCCAGCATTTT. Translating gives CASSDRDRENQPQHF.

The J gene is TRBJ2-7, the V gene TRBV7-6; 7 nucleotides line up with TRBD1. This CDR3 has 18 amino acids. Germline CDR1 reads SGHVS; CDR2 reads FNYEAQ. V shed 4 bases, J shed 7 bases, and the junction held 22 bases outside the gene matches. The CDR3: CASSYLPGQPAGPGEQYF. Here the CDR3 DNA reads TGTGCCAGCAGCTACCTCCCGGGACAGCCCGCCGGGCCTGGGGAGCAGTACTTC.

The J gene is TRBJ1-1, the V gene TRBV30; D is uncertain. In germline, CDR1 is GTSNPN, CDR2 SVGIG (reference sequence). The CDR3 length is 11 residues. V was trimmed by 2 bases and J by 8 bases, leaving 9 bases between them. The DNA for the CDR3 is TGTGCCTGGAGTCGATTACTCGAAGCTTTCTTT. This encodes CAWSRLLEAFF.

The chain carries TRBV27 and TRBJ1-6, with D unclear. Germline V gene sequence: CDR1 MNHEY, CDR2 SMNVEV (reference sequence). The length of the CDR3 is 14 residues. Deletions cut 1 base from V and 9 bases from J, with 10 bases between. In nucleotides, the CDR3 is TGTGCCAGCAGTTTATTCCCCTACCGTTCACCCCTCCACTTT. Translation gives CASSLFPYRSPLHF.

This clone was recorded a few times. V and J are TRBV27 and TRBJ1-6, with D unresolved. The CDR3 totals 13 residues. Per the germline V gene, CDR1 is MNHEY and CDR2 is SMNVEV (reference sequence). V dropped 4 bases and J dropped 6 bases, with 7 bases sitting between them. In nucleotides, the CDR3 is TGTGCCAGCAGTTCGGCGGGTAATTCACCCCTCCACTTT. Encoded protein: CASSSAGNSPLHF.

The CDR3 is CASSPAARQTYGYTF. In DNA form, the CDR3 reads TGTGCCAGCAGCCCGGCAGCGAGGCAGACCTATGGCTACACCTTC. V gene TRBV27 combines with J gene TRBJ1-2, with D unclear. Trimming took 6 bases from V and 4 from J, leaving 18 bases between them. The CDR3 spans 15 residues. The germline V gene has CDR1 MNHEY and CDR2 SMNVEV (reference sequence).

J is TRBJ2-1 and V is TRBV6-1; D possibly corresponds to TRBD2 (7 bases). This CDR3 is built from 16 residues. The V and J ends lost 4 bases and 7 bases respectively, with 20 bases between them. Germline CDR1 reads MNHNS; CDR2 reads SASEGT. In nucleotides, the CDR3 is TGTGCCAGCAGTGCCTCATGGGGGGGGGCGACGAATGAGCAGTTCTTC. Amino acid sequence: CASSASWGGATNEQFF.

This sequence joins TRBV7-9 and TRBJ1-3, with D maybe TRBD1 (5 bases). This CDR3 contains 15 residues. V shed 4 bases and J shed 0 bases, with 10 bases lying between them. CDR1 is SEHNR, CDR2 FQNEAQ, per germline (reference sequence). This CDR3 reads CASSSTTASGNTIYF. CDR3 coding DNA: TGTGCCAGCAGCTCCACGACAGCCTCTGGAAACACCATATATTTT.

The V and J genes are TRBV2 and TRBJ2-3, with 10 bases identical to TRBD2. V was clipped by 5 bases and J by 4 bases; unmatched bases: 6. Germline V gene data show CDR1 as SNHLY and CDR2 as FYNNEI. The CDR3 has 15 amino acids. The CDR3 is CASSIAGGISDTQYF. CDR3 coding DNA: TGTGCCAGCAGTATAGCGGGGGGAATCTCAGATACGCAGTATTTT.

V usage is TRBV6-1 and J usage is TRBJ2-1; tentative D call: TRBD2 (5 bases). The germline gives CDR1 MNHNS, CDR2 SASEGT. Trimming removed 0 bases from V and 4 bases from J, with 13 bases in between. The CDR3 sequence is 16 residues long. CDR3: CASSEALRERYNEQFF. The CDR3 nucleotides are TGTGCCAGCAGTGAAGCTCTGAGGGAGCGGTACAATGAGCAGTTCTTC.